This T cell receptor beta chain was captured by sequencing in a study of T cell responses to AZD1222 COVID-19 vaccine. Findings and caveats of the study: Spike regions recognized by vaccine-associated CD4 TCRs spanned the protein, led by 160-218 and 743-854. Spike-specific TCR breadth and depth went up after people got two AZD1222 doses. Sampling that yielded the repertoires occurred only after the peak T cell response.

Details on this clone: The antigen is undetermined.

Trimming removed 7 bases from V and 6 bases from J, with 14 bases in between. This CDR3 has 13 amino acids. CDR1 is MNHNY, CDR2 SVGAGI, per germline (reference sequence). Data came from immunoSEQ multiplex PCR; TCRdb stores just in-frame clones and leaves some out. The sample lists fewer than 120,000 clones, less than 95% occurring once. The material sequenced was peripheral blood, taken 28 days after the second AZD1222 dose. The clonotype was recovered from an adult who received the AZD1222 COVID-19 vaccine. The chain employs TRBV6-6 and TRBJ2-3; D is unclear. CDR3 amino acids: CASTPLGRDTQYF. The CDR3 nucleotides are TGTGCCAGCACCCCCCTGGGTCGTGATACGCAGTATTTT.